Below are 24 T cell receptor beta chains sequenced from a single sample in a study of CD39 and CD103 CD8 tumor-infiltrating T cells (dated 2018 in TCRdb). The library relied on the immunoSEQ multiplex PCR assay. In TCRdb, the immuneACCESS table is reduced to in-frame sequences with V and J assigned. These tables do not hold every clone; where another copy was compared, an unresolved V gene accounts for under half, and the others remain unexplained. The sample includes several thousand clones, with 50% to 75% observed a single time. Around three fifths of the sample goes to the ten largest clones. Sequencing was performed on CD8+ T cells sorted from blood. The intended sense of this specimen's cell subset or site label: total memory CD8 T cells (CD45RA-CCR7+/-) from blood or uninvolved lymph node. The receptors stem from a human donor with head and neck squamous cell carcinoma.

A few counts support this clone. The chain uses TRBV13 and TRBJ1-2; tentative D call: TRBD1 (6 bases). Looked up from germline, CDR1 is PRHDT and CDR2 is FYEKMQ (reference sequence). The length of the CDR3 is 14 residues. The V end was cut by 4 bases, the J end by 4 bases, with 13 bases between. The CDR3 sequence is CASSSGQLPYGYTF. The CDR3 DNA is TGTGCCAGCAGCTCCGGACAGCTACCCTATGGCTACACCTTC.

The CDR3 nucleotides are TGTGCCAGCAGTTTCGGGACTAGCGGATACAATGAGCAGTTCTTC. Protein product: CASSFGTSGYNEQFF. The chain recombines TRBV28 with TRBJ2-1; TRBD2 aligns across 11 bases. The germline gives CDR1 MDHEN, CDR2 SYDVKM. CDR3 length: 15 residues. V shed 3 bases, J shed 4 bases, and the junction held 2 bases outside the gene matches.

The V call is TRBV13, the J call TRBJ1-2; no clear D. V dropped 3 bases and J dropped 8 bases, with 16 bases sitting between them. The CDR3 length is 14 residues. Germline loops: CDR1 PRHDT, CDR2 FYEKMQ (reference sequence). Here the CDR3 DNA reads TGTGCCAGCAGCTTTTCCAGCATCCTCGGGGGCTACACCTTC. It translates to CASSFSSILGGYTF.

A few counts support this clone. The chain is built from TRBV4-3 and TRBJ1-4; 7 nucleotides match TRBD1. From germline, CDR1 is LGHNA and CDR2 YSLEER. CDR3 length: 16 amino acids. V lost 3 bases and J lost 3; bases outside the gene matches: 7. In nucleotides, the CDR3 is TGCGCCAGCAGCCATTACTCAGGGGGGTCTAATGAAAAACTGTTTTTT. Translated: CASSHYSGGSNEKLFF.

The chain combines TRBV6-5 with TRBJ2-3; 9 nucleotides agree with TRBD1. V was pared by 3 bases and J by 2 bases, with 6 bases of the junction left unmatched. The CDR3 covers 16 residues. Germline assignment: CDR1 MNHEY and CDR2 SVGAGI. CDR3 coding DNA: TGTGCCAGCAGTTATTTGGGACAGGGAATCACAGATACGCAGTATTTT. It translates to CASSYLGQGITDTQYF.

This rearrangement joins TRBV5-1 to TRBJ2-3; possibly TRBD2 for D (5 bases). Germline V gene sequence: CDR1 SGHRS, CDR2 YFSETQ. V lost 4 bases, J lost 2 bases, and 14 bases lay in between. CDR3 length: 15 residues. The DNA of the CDR3 is TGCGCCAGCAGCGCCGGGATCTTAGACACAGATACGCAGTATTTT. Translated, it gives CASSAGILDTDTQYF.

This clone was counted only a few times. The genes are TRBV7-9 and TRBJ1-4; TRBD1 matches at 9 bases. Per the germline V gene, CDR1 is SEHNR and CDR2 is FQNEAQ (reference sequence). The CDR3 consists of 16 residues. Trimming removed 6 bases from V and 1 base from J; junction bases left unmatched: 6. In DNA form, the CDR3 reads TGTGCCAGCAGGGGACAGGGTGGACTAACTAATGAAAAACTGTTTTTT. Amino acids: CASRGQGGLTNEKLFF.

The chain has TRBV7-3 and TRBJ1-2, with TRBD1 matching 7 bases. The germline V gene has CDR1 SGHTA and CDR2 FQGTGA. After removal of 3 bases from V and 3 bases from J, the junction contained 4 bases not matched to a gene. The CDR3 length is 14 residues. CDR3 DNA: TGTGCCAGCAGCTTGAGCGGGACAGACTATGGCTACACCTTC. Its translation: CASSLSGTDYGYTF. The full variable domain, completed using reference TRBV7-3 and TRBJ1-2, is GAGVSQTPSNKVTEKGKYVELRCDPISGHTALYWYRQSLGQGPEFLIYFQGTGAADDSGLPNDRFFAVRPEGSVSTLKIQRTERGDSAVYLCASSLSGTDYGYTFGSGTRLTVV.

The J gene is TRBJ2-1, the V gene TRBV27; TRBD2 agrees at 10 bases. The CDR3 covers 15 residues. Looked up from germline, CDR1 is MNHEY and CDR2 is SMNVEV (reference sequence). The ends lost 7 bases at V and 7 bases at J; junction bases unmatched: 10. The CDR3 DNA reads TGTGCCAGCACCCCCCTAGCGGGAGTTTTTAATGAGCAGTTCTTC. It translates to CASTPLAGVFNEQFF.

The sample holds a few counts of this clone. The V call is TRBV4-1, the J call TRBJ2-1; the match to TRBD2 covers 7 bases. The CDR3 spans 16 residues. Trimming at V came to 0 bases and at J to 2 bases, leaving 4 bases not matched to a gene. CDR1 MGHRA and CDR2 YSYEKL come from the germline V gene. The CDR3 DNA reads as TGCGCCAGCAGCCAAGATTGGGGGGGAGCCTACAATGAGCAGTTCTTC. Translating gives CASSQDWGGAYNEQFF.

The CDR3 DNA reads as TGTGCCAGCAGTTTCGCCCCCGGGGGGTACGAGCAGTACTTC. Translated, it gives CASSFAPGGYEQYF. The rearrangement links TRBV27 to TRBJ2-7; TRBD2 agrees at 7 bases. CDR3 size: 14 residues. The V segment lost 3 bases and the J segment 4 bases; nucleotides outside the gene matches: 6. The germline gives CDR1 MNHEY, CDR2 SMNVEV (reference sequence).

The chain is built from TRBV9 and TRBJ2-7, with 8 bases lining up with TRBD2. CDR1 is SGDLS, CDR2 YYNGEE, per germline. J lost 6 bases, V lost 4 bases, and 9 bases had no gene match. The CDR3 has 14 residues. CDR3 sequence (DNA): TGTGCCAGCAGCTATCCCGGGACTAGTGGCGAGCAGTACTTC. Protein sequence: CASSYPGTSGEQYF.

The rearrangement joins TRBV7-9 to TRBJ1-1; D gene unclear. This CDR3 region has 14 residues. Trimming removed 5 bases at V and 2 bases at J, with 12 bases between. The V gene's germline CDR1 is SEHNR and CDR2 FQNEAQ (reference sequence). As DNA, the CDR3 is TGTGCCAGCAGCCTTCGACGGGTAAACACTGAAGCTTTCTTT. This gives the protein CASSLRRVNTEAFF. The full variable domain, in which reference TRBV7-9 and TRBJ1-1 provide the parts outside the CDR3, is DTGVSQNPRHKITKRGQNVTFRCDPISEHNRLYWYRQTLGQGPEFLTYFQNEAQLEKSRLLSDRFSAERPKGSFSTLEIQRTEQGDSAMYLCASSLRRVNTEAFFGQGTRLTVV.

This rearrangement joins TRBV5-6 to TRBJ2-6; D gene ambiguous. The CDR3 sequence is 13 residues long. Per the germline V gene, CDR1 is SGHDT and CDR2 is YYEEEE. V lost 4 bases and J 4 bases, leaving 6 bases between the germline ends. CDR3 in amino acids: CASSLKGANVLTF. The CDR3 DNA follows: TGTGCCAGCAGCCTTAAGGGGGCCAACGTCCTGACTTTC. Supplemented by reference TRBV5-6 and TRBJ2-6, the full variable domain reads DAGVTQSPTHLIKTRGQQVTLRCSPKSGHDTVSWYQQALGQGPQFIFQYYEEEERQRGNFPDRFSGHQFPNYSSELNVNALLLGDSALYLCASSLKGANVLTFGAGSRLTVL.

This clone was found a few times. The chain is built from TRBV19 and TRBJ1-5; D is undetermined. Germline CDR1 and CDR2: LNHDA and SQIVND (reference sequence). This CDR3 region has 15 residues. Between the trimmed V and J ends, which lost 6 bases and 0 bases, there was a span of 12 bases. CDR3 sequence (DNA): TGTGCCAGTAGACCGGACGGATATAGCAATCAGCCCCAGCATTTT. Residues: CASRPDGYSNQPQHF.

The chain links TRBV9 to TRBJ2-7; D not certain. Trimming cost V 3 bases and J 1 base, with 5 bases left between them. This CDR3 is 12 amino acids long. In germline, CDR1 is SGDLS, CDR2 YYNGEE. The DNA for the CDR3 is TGTGCCAGCAGCGGGAATTCCTACGAGCAGTACTTC. It codes for CASSGNSYEQYF.

The chain carries TRBV2 and TRBJ2-3; D possibly corresponds to TRBD2 (5 bases). The CDR3 covers 14 residues. Trimming pared 11 bases from V and 5 bases from J, leaving 20 bases between. CDR1 and CDR2 from the germline V gene are SNHLY and FYNNEI. The chain's CDR3 is CARGGPQRGDTQYF. The DNA for the CDR3 is TGTGCCCGAGGAGGCCCCCAACGGGGAGATACGCAGTATTTT.

CDR3 sequence (DNA): TGCAGCGTTGTGGGACAACGTCCTCTAACTATGGCTACACCCAAGTCCCCTACTAACTATGGCTACACCTTC. This sequence encodes CSVVGQRPLTMATPKSPTNYGYTF. The rearrangement joins TRBV29-1 to TRBJ1-2, with a weak D call TRBD1 (6 bases). The CDR3 runs to 24 residues. V shed 4 bases and J shed 0 bases, with 42 bases lying between them. CDR1 is SQVTM and CDR2 is ANQGSEA in the germline V gene.

This clone has just a few counts. This chain joins TRBV11-1 and TRBJ2-7; perhaps D is TRBD1 or TRBD2 (5 bases each). CDR1 and CDR2 (germline): SGHAT, FQDESV (reference sequence). This CDR3 contains 13 residues. Deletions cut 2 bases from V and 2 bases from J, with 7 bases between. Here the CDR3 reads CASSLQGAYEQYF. The CDR3 DNA is TGTGCCAGCAGCTTACAGGGAGCCTACGAGCAGTACTTC.

V is TRBV28 and J is TRBJ1-2; weak D call: TRBD1 (5 bases). The V and J ends lost 8 bases and 3 bases respectively, with 16 bases between them. The germline V gene has CDR1 MDHEN and CDR2 SYDVKM. The CDR3 is made up of 14 amino acids. The CDR3, as DNA: TGTGCCAGCGGACATGGCAGGGATTACTATGGCTACACCTTC. Amino acids: CASGHGRDYYGYTF.

V and J are TRBV27 and TRBJ2-1; 10 nucleotides match TRBD2. Germline assignment: CDR1 MNHEY and CDR2 SMNVEV (reference sequence). The CDR3 sequence is 14 residues long. V lost 7 bases and J lost 8; bases outside the gene matches: 8. This chain's CDR3 is CASTRAGGLDEQFF. The DNA for the CDR3 is TGTGCCAGCACACGAGCGGGAGGGTTGGATGAGCAGTTCTTC.

This chain joins TRBV2 and TRBJ2-3, with TRBD2 matching 7 bases. Germline values: CDR1 SNHLY, CDR2 FYNNEI. J gave up 2 bases and V 0 bases, and 17 bases lay outside the gene matches. This CDR3 is built from 20 residues. The chain's CDR3 is CASSEASGSSSGVLTDTQYF. DNA of the CDR3: TGTGCCAGCAGTGAAGCATCAGGGAGCTCTAGCGGAGTTCTCACAGATACGCAGTATTTT.

This rearrangement joins TRBV6-5 to TRBJ1-1; D not resolved. The CDR3 is 14 amino acids. Germline assignment: CDR1 MNHEY and CDR2 SVGAGI. Trimming left V 6 bases short and J 0 bases short, with 11 bases between. CDR3 loop: CASSNGYMNTEAFF. The CDR3 DNA reads TGTGCCAGCAGCAATGGATACATGAACACTGAAGCTTTCTTT.

The gene calls are TRBV5-6 and TRBJ1-1; possibly TRBD1 for D (6 bases). The CDR3 runs to 14 residues. V shed 1 base and J shed 4 bases, with 11 bases lying between them. Germline V gene sequence: CDR1 SGHDT, CDR2 YYEEEE. The CDR3 bases are TGTGCCAGCAGCTTGTCGCAGGGGATCACTGAAGCTTTCTTT. The encoded protein is CASSLSQGITEAFF.